These T cell receptor beta chains were read from a single sample in a study of cytomegalovirus exposure and HLA in healthy donors. The method was immunoSEQ multiplex PCR; TCRdb's version includes in-frame clones alone and lacks a portion of them. This sample has 150,000 to 200,000 clones; roughly 13% occur once, and the top ten carry approximately 8.3%. The sequencing input was PBMCs. Every receptor here comes from a man aged 50 to 60 in good health and CMV-seropositive. Each CDR3 is given with its conserved first and last residue. The D gene is left open where the match is weak. Part of the rows lack a size; the others show once, few, many or a class for expanded clones.

abundance	v_gene	j_gene	d_gene	len	CDR3nt	CDR3aa
few	TRBV7-2	TRBJ1-5	TRBD1	16	TGTGCCAGCAGCTCCAGACAGGGTTGGAGCAATCAGCCCCAGCATTTT	CASSSRQGWSNQPQHF
.	TRBV13	TRBJ2-1	.	15	TGTGCCAGCAGCTCAACAGCCGCCTCCTACAATGAGCAGTTCTTC	CASSSTAASYNEQFF
.	TRBV5-1	TRBJ2-3	.	14	TGCGCCAGCAGCCCCCCTAGCTCCACAGATACGCAGTATTTT	CASSPPSSTDTQYF
.	TRBV15	TRBJ2-3	TRBD1	15	TGTGCCACCAGCAGAGGGACAGGGGGCGCAGATACGCAGTATTTT	CATSRGTGGADTQYF
few	TRBV25-1	TRBJ2-1	.	11	TGTGCCAGCAGTGCTTACAATGAGCAGTTCTTC	CASSAYNEQFF
.	TRBV7-6	TRBJ1-4	TRBD1	15	TGTGCCAGCAGCGCTACAGGGGAATCTAATGAAAAACTGTTTTTT	CASSATGESNEKLFF
few	TRBV29-1	TRBJ1-4	.	13	TGCAGCGTTTCCGGGTTCGTGGGTGAAAAACTGTTTTTT	CSVSGFVGEKLFF
few	TRBV25-1	TRBJ2-2	.	15	TGTGCCAGCAGTGATCCCAGGCGGGTTTCCGGGGAGCTGTTTTTT	CASSDPRRVSGELFF
few	TRBV6-5	TRBJ2-1	TRBD2	15	TGTGCCAGCAGACCCCTAGCGGGCTCCTACAATGAGCAGTTCTTC	CASRPLAGSYNEQFF
.	TRBV5-1	TRBJ2-1	TRBD2	16	TGCGCCAGCAGCCTTAGCGGGGCCAGCTCCTACAATGAGCAGTTCTTC	CASSLSGASSYNEQFF
few	TRBV18	TRBJ1-2	TRBD1	14	TGTGCCAGCTCACCACTCGGGACAGGGGATGGCTACACCTTC	CASSPLGTGDGYTF
few	TRBV7-2	TRBJ1-5	.	15	TGTGCCAGCAGCCCTGGCGGGGCACCGGGTCAGCCCCAGCATTTT	CASSPGGAPGQPQHF
few	TRBV5-1	TRBJ2-5	TRBD2	16	TGCGCCAGCAGCTTGAGTCCTGGGACTAGCGCGGAGACCCAGTACTTC	CASSLSPGTSAETQYF
.	TRBV5-1	TRBJ2-5	TRBD2	18	TGCGCCAGCAGCGCCCCTCGACTAGCGGGGTTAGCGTGGGAGACCCAGTACTTC	CASSAPRLAGLAWETQYF
.	TRBV2	TRBJ2-7	TRBD2	15	TGTGCCAGCAGTGCTGCTAGCGGGGCCTCCTACGAGCAGTACTTC	CASSAASGASYEQYF
few	TRBV9	TRBJ1-6	.	13	TGTGCCAGCAGCCCGGTTATGAATTCACCCCTCCACTTT	CASSPVMNSPLHF
few	TRBV7-9	TRBJ2-5	TRBD2	15	TGTGCCAGCAGCTTAATGCGGGGGGGCGGGGAGACCCAGTACTTC	CASSLMRGGGETQYF
.	TRBV2	TRBJ2-7	.	13	TGTGCCAGCAGTGGCGGCAGGGTTAACGAGCAGTACTTC	CASSGGRVNEQYF
few	TRBV5-1	TRBJ1-2	TRBD1	13	TGCGCCAGCAGCTGGACAGGGCTCGGGGGCTACACCTTC	CASSWTGLGGYTF
few	TRBV5-8	TRBJ1-3	.	15	TGTGCCAGCAGCTTGGACGGGAACTCTGGAAACACCATATATTTT	CASSLDGNSGNTIYF
few	TRBV5-1	TRBJ2-5	TRBD2	14	TGCGCCAGCAGCAGGGGGACTAGCGAGGAGACCCAGTACTTC	CASSRGTSEETQYF
.	TRBV11-2	TRBJ1-2	.	16	TGTGCCAGCAGCCCTCTGGCGGGGGGAATTTCCTATGGCTACACCTTC	CASSPLAGGISYGYTF
few	TRBV2	TRBJ1-3	.	12	TGTGCCAGCAGACTCTCTGGAAACACCATATATTTT	CASRLSGNTIYF
.	TRBV25-1	TRBJ2-1	TRBD1	17	TGTGCCAGCAGTGGGCAAAAATGGGCAGGGGGCAGAGATGAGCAGTTCTTC	CASSGQKWAGGRDEQFF
.	TRBV19	TRBJ1-5	.	12	TGTGCCAGTAGTCAACAAGATCAGCCCCAGCATTTT	CASSQQDQPQHF
.	TRBV6-5	TRBJ1-1	.	13	TGTGCCAGCAGTTACTCAAGGAGGGGTGAAGCTTTCTTT	CASSYSRRGEAFF
few	TRBV5-1	TRBJ2-5	.	13	TGCGCCAGCAGCCAACAGGGCCCAGGGGCCCAGTACTTC	CASSQQGPGAQYF
few	TRBV5-6	TRBJ2-3	.	15	TGTGCCAGCACCCAAGAGACCCTCAGGGGAGATACGCAGTATTTT	CASTQETLRGDTQYF
few	TRBV7-9	TRBJ1-2	TRBD1	16	TGTGCCAGCAGCTCACCGGGACAGACGTCTAACTATGGCTACACCTTC	CASSSPGQTSNYGYTF
.	TRBV30	TRBJ1-3	TRBD1	15	TGTGCCTGGAGGAGGACAGGGGGTATTGGAAACACCATATATTTT	CAWRRTGGIGNTIYF
.	TRBV6-5	TRBJ2-7	TRBD1	13	TGTGCCAGCAGAGAGACAGGGTTCTACGAGCAGTACTTC	CASRETGFYEQYF
few	TRBV19	TRBJ1-4	TRBD1	15	TGTGCCAGTAGATCTCGACAGGGTCCTAATGAAAAACTGTTTTTT	CASRSRQGPNEKLFF
.	TRBV27	TRBJ1-5	.	20	TGTGCCAGCAGTTTTATCATCAGAGCCGGCAGGGTTGGTAGCAATCAGCCCCAGCATTTT	CASSFIIRAGRVGSNQPQHF
.	TRBV5-1	TRBJ2-3	.	14	TGCGCCAGCAGCCGTGGACAGATCACAGATACGCAGTATTTT	CASSRGQITDTQYF
.	TRBV6-1	TRBJ2-7	.	15	TGTGCCAGCAGTGCCCGGGGGACAGATTCCTACGAGCAGTACTTC	CASSARGTDSYEQYF
.	TRBV19	TRBJ2-6	TRBD1	17	TGTGCCAGTAGTACTTGGACAGGGCTTCCCGGGGCCAACGTCCTGACTTTC	CASSTWTGLPGANVLTF
few	TRBV7-2	TRBJ2-7	TRBD1	13	TGTGCCAGCAGCTTATGGGACAGATACGAGCAGTACTTC	CASSLWDRYEQYF
.	TRBV6-1	TRBJ1-6	.	16	TGTGCCAGCAGTGAACCAGCCAGGGCCTATAATTCACCCCTCCACTTT	CASSEPARAYNSPLHF
few	TRBV5-6	TRBJ1-1	.	15	TGTGCCAGCAGCAAACCCGGGGTTCTAAGAACTGAAGCTTTCTTT	CASSKPGVLRTEAFF
.	TRBV5-1	TRBJ1-1	.	15	TGCGCCAGCAGCTTGGAGGCGGGGCTGAACACTGAAGCTTTCTTT	CASSLEAGLNTEAFF
few	TRBV5-4	TRBJ2-2	.	14	TGTGCCAGCAGCTTGTGGGAGGACACCGGGGAGCTGTTTTTT	CASSLWEDTGELFF
few	TRBV6-5	TRBJ2-5	.	12	TGTGCCAGCGAAGGCGGCGGGGAGACCCAGTACTTC	CASEGGGETQYF
.	TRBV5-1	TRBJ2-5	TRBD1	16	TGCGCCAGCAGCCACTTAGGACAGGGAAAACAAGAGACCCAGTACTTC	CASSHLGQGKQETQYF